A single sample is the source of the 24 T cell receptor beta chains below, sequenced in a study of control samples from healthy donors and cancer patients (dated by TCRdb to about 2020). The library was prepared using the immunoSEQ multiplex PCR assay. Entries here come from immuneACCESS through TCRdb and include only in-frame sequences with V and J called. Some clones fail to appear in such tables; in the studies checked, an unresolved V gene covers under half of the shortfall, and the cause of the remainder is unknown. This sample has some 120,000 clones in its table, and 85% to 90% of those were observed once. The ten most abundant clones make up 2.3% of the sample. The sample was blood. The receptors were gathered from a woman aged 70-85 years in good health.

The gene calls are TRBV12-5 and TRBJ2-1; D remains unclear. V was clipped by 2 bases and J by 2 bases, with 4 bases between them. This CDR3 is 13 amino acids long. Per germline, CDR1 LGHNT and CDR2 FRNRAP. CDR3 residues: CASGLPTYNEQFF. In DNA form, the CDR3 reads TGTGCTAGTGGTTTGCCAACCTACAATGAGCAGTTCTTC.

The V and J genes are TRBV9 and TRBJ1-6; TRBD1 matches at 9 bases. Trimming took 1 base from V and 8 from J; bases not matched to a gene: 1. The CDR3 has 14 amino acids. The germline V gene has CDR1 SGDLS and CDR2 YYNGEE. The CDR3 is CASSVRQGDSPLHF. In DNA, the CDR3 is TGTGCCAGCAGCGTACGACAGGGGGATTCACCCCTCCACTTT.

The V and J genes are TRBV4-1 and TRBJ1-5, with 8 nucleotides matching TRBD1. Germline assignment: CDR1 MGHRA and CDR2 YSYEKL. The junction had 6 bases not matched to a gene; V was cut back by 4 bases and J by 4 bases. The CDR3 consists of 15 residues. The CDR3, as DNA: TGCGCCAGCAGCCTTGAAACAGGGGGTAATCAGCCCCAGCATTTT. This codes for CASSLETGGNQPQHF.

The chain uses TRBV5-1 and TRBJ2-2, with D possibly being TRBD2 (5 bases). The CDR3 is 14 amino acids. Germline V gene lookup returns CDR1 SGHRS and CDR2 YFSETQ. V was trimmed by 2 bases and J by 5 bases, leaving 10 bases between them. The CDR3 nucleotides read TGCGCCAGCAGCTTAATAGCGTGGACCGGGGAGCTGTTTTTT. Protein product: CASSLIAWTGELFF. Based on the CDR3 plus reference TRBV5-1 and TRBJ2-2, the full variable domain is KAGVTQTPRYLIKTRGQQVTLSCSPISGHRSVSWYQQTPGQGLQFLFEYFSETQRNKGNFPGRFSGRQFSNSRSEMNVSTLELGDSALYLCASSLIAWTGELFFGEGSRLTVL.

For this clone: Different DNA sequences within this sample yield the same CDR3. The chain combines TRBV5-1 with TRBJ1-4, with a tentative D call TRBD1 (5 bases). This CDR3 contains 15 residues. The V gene lost 0 bases and the J gene lost 1 base, with 7 bases spanning the gap. Germline V gene lookup returns CDR1 SGHRS and CDR2 YFSETQ. The CDR3 nucleotides read TGCGCCAGCAGCTTGGAAAGGGGAACTAATGAAAAACTGTTTTTT. This codes for CASSLERGTNEKLFF.

This sequence joins TRBV6-5 and TRBJ1-1; D unclear. Germline V gene lookup returns CDR1 MNHEY and CDR2 SVGAGI. V was pared by 6 bases and J by 6 bases, with 14 bases between. The CDR3 is 13 amino acids. CDR3 in amino acids: CASRTGGSAEAFF. CDR3 nucleotides: TGTGCCAGCAGGACCGGTGGTAGCGCTGAAGCTTTCTTT.

This clone turned up a few times. The rearrangement links TRBV3-1 (or the pseudogene TRBV3-2) to TRBJ1-2; D possibly corresponds to TRBD1 (5 bases). Germline V CDR1 and CDR2: LGHDT, YNNKEL (reference sequence). This CDR3 has 14 residues. The ends were cut back, 8 bases at V and 4 bases at J, with 17 bases in the middle. The DNA for the CDR3 is TGTGCCAGCCGGGGAGACAGCCTCGTCTATGGCTACACCTTC. Amino acids: CASRGDSLVYGYTF.

The V and J genes are TRBV6-5 and TRBJ2-4; D may match TRBD1 or TRBD2 (6 bases each). Germline loops: CDR1 MNHEY, CDR2 SVGAGI. Trimming pared 5 bases from V and 6 bases from J, leaving 14 bases between. This CDR3 is 14 amino acids long. CDR3 DNA: TGTGCCAGCAGTATTCGGGGGCAAGGAAACATTCAGTACTTC. Translated, it gives CASSIRGQGNIQYF.

The genes are TRBV9 and TRBJ2-7, with D possibly being TRBD2 (5 bases). This CDR3 is 16 amino acids long. V lost 4 bases to trimming and J lost 1 base, with 18 bases between them. Per the germline V gene, CDR1 is SGDLS and CDR2 is YYNGEE. The CDR3 DNA reads as TGTGCCAGCAGCCCCAACGCTGGAGGAGTTTCCTACGAGCAGTACTTC. Its translation: CASSPNAGGVSYEQYF.

The rearrangement links TRBV2 to TRBJ2-5, with D perhaps TRBD1 (6 bases). Germline loops: CDR1 SNHLY, CDR2 FYNNEI. The CDR3 runs 18 residues. Deletions cut 7 bases from V and 1 base from J, with 25 bases between. This chain's CDR3 is CASKRSGQGYRLQETQYF. The CDR3 DNA sequence: TGTGCCAGCAAGCGGTCGGGCCAGGGGTATCGCCTCCAAGAGACCCAGTACTTC.

This clone was recorded a few times. The chain is built from TRBV7-9 and TRBJ2-7; no definite D call. In germline, CDR1 is SEHNR, CDR2 FQNEAQ (reference sequence). The CDR3 has 13 amino acids. Trimming removed 0 bases at V and 6 bases at J, with 9 bases between. The CDR3 reads CASSLALQLEQYF. The CDR3 coding sequence is TGTGCCAGCAGCTTAGCGCTTCAACTCGAGCAGTACTTC.

V is TRBV18 and J is TRBJ2-1; 12 bases are shared with TRBD2. CDR1 is KGHSH and CDR2 is LQKENI in the germline V gene. After removal of 6 bases from V and 5 bases from J, the junction contained 2 bases not matched to a gene. This CDR3 has 14 residues. The CDR3: CASSASGGDNEQFF. As DNA, the CDR3 is TGTGCCAGCTCCGCTAGCGGGGGGGACAATGAGCAGTTCTTC.

The chain employs TRBV19 and TRBJ1-1, with 8 bases fitting TRBD1. Germline CDR1 and CDR2: LNHDA and SQIVND (reference sequence). The J segment lost 1 base and the V segment lost 8 bases, leaving 9 bases of the junction unmatched. CDR3 length: 15 amino acids. Here the CDR3 DNA reads TGTGCCAGTTCACCCCCCGGGACAGGGAACACTGAAGCTTTCTTT. Translated: CASSPPGTGNTEAFF.

The genes are TRBV19 and TRBJ1-6; D unresolved. CDR3 length: 12 residues. Germline assignment: CDR1 LNHDA and CDR2 SQIVND (reference sequence). V was pared by 3 bases and J by 7 bases, with 4 bases between. Written as DNA, the CDR3 is TGTGCCAGTAGTATGCAGAATTCACCCCTCCACTTT. Its translation is CASSMQNSPLHF. Full variable domain (rest looked up from reference TRBV19 and TRBJ1-6): DGGITQSPKYLFRKEGQNVTLSCEQNLNHDAMYWYRQDPGQGLRLIYYSQIVNDFQKGDIAEGYSVSREKKESFPLTVTSAQKNPTAFYLCASSMQNSPLHFGNGTRLTVT.

Only one count was recorded for this clone. The gene calls are TRBV7-2 and TRBJ1-1, with a tentative D call TRBD1 (6 bases). From germline, CDR1 is SGHTA and CDR2 FQGNSA. The ends were cut back, 3 bases at V and 6 bases at J, with 14 bases in the middle. The CDR3 extends over 14 amino acids. As DNA, the CDR3 is TGTGCCAGCAGCTTGGGGGGCACCCGAGCTGAAGCTTTCTTT. This sequence encodes CASSLGGTRAEAFF.

The V call is TRBV7-9, the J call TRBJ2-7; 8 nucleotides align to TRBD2. Per germline, CDR1 SEHNR and CDR2 FQNEAQ (reference sequence). The CDR3 contains 17 residues. Unmatched junction bases numbered 13, after V lost 4 bases and J lost 2 bases. The CDR3 DNA follows: TGTGCCAGCAGCTCCTATGGGGGTAGGACTAGCCCCTACGAGCAGTACTTC. Translated, it gives CASSSYGGRTSPYEQYF.

The chain has TRBV6-6 and TRBJ1-6; TRBD1 aligns across 8 bases. CDR1 is MNHNY and CDR2 is SVGAGI in the germline V gene (reference sequence). This CDR3 comprises 15 residues. Losses at the gene ends were 6 bases for V and 7 bases for J; bases not matched to a gene: 8. The CDR3 sequence: CASSQGAPRNSPLHF. In nucleotides, the CDR3 is TGTGCCAGCAGCCAGGGGGCTCCCCGAAATTCACCCCTCCACTTT.

The rearrangement joins TRBV12-3 or TRBV12-4 to TRBJ1-2; a weak D match, TRBD1 (5 bases). This CDR3 spans 11 amino acids. V was trimmed by 4 bases and J by 8 bases, leaving 8 bases between them. As DNA, the CDR3 is TGTGCCAGCAGTTCCAGGGTAGGCTACACCTTC. This sequence encodes CASSSRVGYTF.

V is TRBV29-1 and J is TRBJ2-5, with TRBD1 matching 7 bases. Looked up from germline, CDR1 is SQVTM and CDR2 is ANQGSEA. Unmatched junction bases numbered 7, after V lost 1 base and J lost 8 bases. This CDR3 has 13 residues. The CDR3 reads CSVEGDRVFTQYF. CDR3 DNA: TGCAGCGTTGAAGGAGACAGGGTCTTCACCCAGTACTTC.

The chain employs TRBV9 and TRBJ1-1; 9 bases line up with TRBD1. Germline CDR1 reads SGDLS; CDR2 reads YYNGEE. V trimming: 6 bases; J trimming: 1 base; junction bases outside the gene matches: 10. This CDR3 comprises 16 residues. DNA for the CDR3: TGTGCCAGCACGGGCCTTACAGGGGGCGAGAACACTGAAGCTTTCTTT. Its protein product is CASTGLTGGENTEAFF.

V is TRBV2 and J is TRBJ2-7, with a weak D call TRBD1 (6 bases). Germline CDR1 and CDR2: SNHLY and FYNNEI. The CDR3 is 14 residues long. Deletions cut 4 bases from V and 2 bases from J, with 12 bases between. CDR3 in amino acids: CASSVTWTAYEQYF. CDR3 coding DNA: TGTGCCAGCAGTGTGACTTGGACAGCCTACGAGCAGTACTTC.

This clone occurred a few times. This chain's CDR3 is CASSEGEQFF. The CDR3 DNA is TGTGCCAGCAGTGAAGGTGAGCAGTTCTTC. The V gene is TRBV2, the J gene TRBJ2-1; D is unresolved. The length of the CDR3 is 10 residues. Germline CDR1 reads SNHLY; CDR2 reads FYNNEI. The ends were cut back, 1 base at V and 9 bases at J, with 1 base in the middle.

This clone was seen just once. The chain links TRBV5-1 to TRBJ2-5; TRBD2 matches 10 bases. V shed 10 bases and J 4 bases; nucleotides not matched to a gene: 13. This CDR3 has 15 residues. CDR1 and CDR2 (germline): SGHRS, YFSETQ. CDR3 DNA sequence: TGCGCCTCGCACGAGGGGACTAGCGATATAGAGACCCAGTACTTC. It translates to CASHEGTSDIETQYF. The complete variable domain, with remaining parts taken from reference TRBV5-1 and TRBJ2-5, reads KAGVTQTPRYLIKTRGQQVTLSCSPISGHRSVSWYQQTPGQGLQFLFEYFSETQRNKGNFPGRFSGRQFSNSRSEMNVSTLELGDSALYLCASHEGTSDIETQYFGPGTRLLVL.

CDR3 in DNA: TGTGCCAGCAGTTCTTGGGCTAGCGGGGGATTAACAGATACGCAGTATTTT. It translates to CASSSWASGGLTDTQYF. The chain has TRBV6-2 or TRBV6-3 and TRBJ2-3; 10 nucleotides match TRBD2. Looked up from germline, CDR1 is MNHEY and CDR2 is SVGEGT. The CDR3 extends over 17 amino acids. The ends lost 4 bases at V and 3 bases at J; junction bases unmatched: 10.